Each of the 14 T cell receptor beta chains below was sequenced from the same sample in a study of blood T cells in healthy people across ages. A second PCR of 7 to 11 cycles used a sample-barcoded 5' primer and a J-beta primer mix. TCRdb processed the 5' RACE reads anew with MiXCR; each CDR3 protein has one entry. There are 1.8 million or so distinct CDR3 sequences in the sample; 35% to 50% occur only once, and 23% lies in the top ten. The sequencing input was blood. The receptor set was obtained from a human donor in good health.

The chain joins TRBV6-1 to TRBJ1-2; tentative D call: TRBD1 (5 bases). There are 13 residues in the CDR3. The V end was cut by 7 bases, the J end by 5 bases, with 14 bases between. CDR1 and CDR2 from the germline V gene are MNHNS and SASEGT. CDR3 residues: CASITETVYGYTF. DNA of the CDR3: TGTGCCAGCATAACAGAGACAGTTTATGGCTACACCTTC.

The chain combines TRBV20-1 with TRBJ1-5; the match to TRBD1 covers 9 bases. Per the germline V gene, CDR1 is DFQATT and CDR2 is SNEGSKA (reference sequence). This CDR3 has 13 amino acids. The V gene end was trimmed by 8 bases and the J gene end by 6 bases; junction bases not matched to a gene: 8. Here the CDR3 DNA reads TGCAGTTGGGGACAGGGTAATCTTCAGCCCCAGCATTTT. Translated: CSWGQGNLQPQHF.

This chain joins TRBV7-2 and TRBJ1-1; D might be TRBD1 (5 bases). The CDR3 runs 14 residues. From germline, CDR1 is SGHTA and CDR2 FQGNSA. Trimming removed 5 bases at V and 8 bases at J, with 18 bases between. CDR3 nucleotides: TGTGCCAGCAGCGATAGAGGAGGGAGGGACGAAGCTTTCTTT. Translation gives CASSDRGGRDEAFF.

This clonotype was observed a handful of times. The CDR3, as DNA: TGTGCCAGCAGCCAAGTTTTAGGCCCTAGCTCCTACAATGAGCAGTTCTTC. It translates to CASSQVLGPSSYNEQFF. This sequence joins TRBV4-2 and TRBJ2-1; D is ambiguous. This CDR3 has 17 residues. V lost 1 base, J lost 0 bases, and 13 bases lay in between. The germline V gene has CDR1 LGHNA and CDR2 YNFKEQ.

CDR3 sequence (DNA): TGCAGCGCCATTCAGGGTGGGCAAGAGACCCAGTACTTC. Translated, it gives CSAIQGGQETQYF. This chain joins TRBV29-1 and TRBJ2-5, with a tentative D call TRBD1 (5 bases). Trimming took 7 bases from V and 2 from J, leaving 14 bases between them. CDR3 length: 13 residues. Germline V gene sequence: CDR1 SQVTM, CDR2 ANQGSEA.

CDR3 region: CASSEERGGTQYF. As DNA, the CDR3 is TGTGCCAGCAGTGAAGAGCGGGGGGGTACGCAGTATTTT. The chain has TRBV6-1 and TRBJ2-3; 10 bases are shared with TRBD2. Germline values: CDR1 MNHNS, CDR2 SASEGT. The CDR3 extends over 13 amino acids. V lost 1 base, J lost 8 bases, and 0 bases stayed unmatched.

The V and J genes are TRBV4-2 and TRBJ1-5; D unclear. This CDR3 is built from 13 residues. Deletions cut 1 base from V and 7 bases from J, with 8 bases between. Germline CDR1 is LGHNA and CDR2 is YNFKEQ. CDR3 nucleotide sequence: TGTGCCAGCAGCCAAGGGTACGGACAGCCCCAGCATTTT. Protein sequence: CASSQGYGQPQHF.

The chain employs TRBV5-4 and TRBJ1-1, with 9 bases aligning to TRBD1. Germline V lookup: CDR1 SGHNT, CDR2 YYREEE (reference sequence). V lost 2 bases to trimming and J lost 10 bases; unmatched junction nucleotides: 12. CDR3 length: 15 amino acids. The CDR3 DNA is TGTGCCAGCAGCTTACGTGGGGACAGGGTCATGGGAGCTTTCTTT. It specifies CASSLRGDRVMGAFF.

This chain uses TRBV29-1 with TRBJ2-1, with D possibly being TRBD1 or TRBD2 (6 bases each). The V end was cut by 4 bases, the J end by 10 bases, with 17 bases between. CDR3 length: 13 residues. CDR1 and CDR2 (germline): SQVTM, ANQGSEA. The CDR3 region has the DNA TGCAGCGTTGGACTAGGGACTGGGGGCGAGCAGTTCTTC. Translated, it gives CSVGLGTGGEQFF.

The genes are TRBV20-1 and TRBJ1-1, with a tentative D call TRBD1 (5 bases). CDR3 length equals 16 residues. The V end lost 1 base, the J end lost 1 base, and 16 bases lay between the germline ends. Germline V gene sequence: CDR1 DFQATT, CDR2 SNEGSKA (reference sequence). This CDR3 is CSARGFSWGGNTEAFF. For the CDR3, the DNA is TGCAGTGCTAGAGGGTTTTCCTGGGGGGGGAACACTGAAGCTTTCTTT.

This clonotype was seen a few times. This sequence joins TRBV12-5 and TRBJ1-2; 8 positions agree with TRBD1. Trimming removed 6 bases from V and 7 bases from J; junction bases left unmatched: 7. The length of the CDR3 is 13 residues. Germline CDR1 reads LGHNT; CDR2 reads FRNRAP. CDR3 in amino acids: CASGPDRGSGYTF. Here the CDR3 DNA reads TGTGCTAGTGGCCCCGACAGGGGATCTGGCTACACCTTC.

This clonotype was detected only a few times. This rearrangement joins TRBV6-2 or TRBV6-3 to TRBJ2-7; D might be TRBD2 (6 bases). CDR3 size: 17 residues. V dropped 7 bases and J dropped 0 bases, with 22 bases sitting between them. In germline, CDR1 is MNHEY, CDR2 SVGEGT. In DNA form, the CDR3 reads TGTGCCAGCACTGGATGGATGAGAGCGGGTAGCTCCTACGAGCAGTACTTC. Translating gives CASTGWMRAGSSYEQYF.

The chain employs TRBV5-1 and TRBJ1-1; no definite D call. Germline values: CDR1 SGHRS, CDR2 YFSETQ. There are 13 residues in the CDR3. Between the trimmed V and J ends, which lost 7 bases and 1 base, there was a span of 11 bases. The chain's CDR3 is CASSGSPNTEAFF. CDR3 nucleotides: TGCGCCAGCTCCGGCAGCCCGAACACTGAAGCTTTCTTT.

This chain uses TRBV5-1 with TRBJ2-3, with unresolved D. This CDR3 is built from 12 residues. Germline V CDR1 and CDR2: SGHRS, YFSETQ. V was pared by 0 bases and J by 7 bases, with 6 bases between. CDR3 loop: CASSLETNTQYF. The CDR3 DNA is TGCGCCAGCAGCTTGGAGACCAATACGCAGTATTTT.